The sequence of this TCR beta chain was determined in a study of blood T cell repertoires in COVID-19. Sequencing used immunoSEQ multiplex PCR; TCRdb keeps in-frame clones, though not all of them. The data show roughly 390,000 clones, with 85% seen just once and roughly 3.7% held by the top ten. Trimming pared 5 bases from V and 1 base from J, leaving 14 bases between. The germline CDR1 and CDR2 sequences are SGHVS and FNYEAQ. This CDR3 is built from 16 residues. Specimen: peripheral blood. The chain has TRBV7-6 and TRBJ2-2, with TRBD1 as a possible D gene (5 bases). This receptor was identified in a woman aged 18-29 years with acute or convalescent COVID-19. The DNA of the CDR3 is TGTGCCAGCAGCCTGATCCCTGGACAGAACACCGGGGAGCTGTTTTTT. It translates to CASSLIPGQNTGELFF. The full variable domain, rest sourced from reference TRBV7-6 and TRBJ2-2, is GAGVSQSPRYKVTKRGQDVALRCDPISGHVSLYWYRQALGQGPEFLTYFNYEAQQDKSGLPNDRFSAERPEGSISTLTIQRTEQRDSAMYRCASSLIPGQNTGELFFGEGSRLTVL.